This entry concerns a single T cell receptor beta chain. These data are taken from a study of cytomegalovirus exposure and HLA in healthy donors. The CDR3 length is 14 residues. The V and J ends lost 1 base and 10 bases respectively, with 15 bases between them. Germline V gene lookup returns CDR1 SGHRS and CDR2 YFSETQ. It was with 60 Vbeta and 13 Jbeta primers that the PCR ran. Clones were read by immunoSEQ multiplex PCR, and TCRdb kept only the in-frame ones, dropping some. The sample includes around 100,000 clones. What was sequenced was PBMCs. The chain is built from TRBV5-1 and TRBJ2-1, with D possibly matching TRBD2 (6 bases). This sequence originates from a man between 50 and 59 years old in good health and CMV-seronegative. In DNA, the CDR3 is TGCGCCAGCAGCTTGTCTCCGGGAGCTCGAGAGCAGTTCTTC. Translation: CASSLSPGAREQFF.